The 24 T cell receptor beta chains below were found in one sample sequenced in a study of sequential checkpoint blockade in melanoma. Described treatment: randomized to nivolumab then ipilimumab (arm A) or the reverse (arm B). Generated by immunoSEQ multiplex PCR, the TCRdb table keeps only in-frame clones and is missing some. Among 40,000 or so clones listed, approximately 30% were seen once. The starting material was tumor tissue (inferred from file names), obtained from a patient given nivolumab and ipilimumab in sequence. Receptor source: a human donor with melanoma.

The rearrangement links TRBV30 to TRBJ2-7; 13 bases line up with TRBD2. Germline values: CDR1 GTSNPN, CDR2 SVGIG (reference sequence). The CDR3 spans 15 residues. The V gene end was trimmed by 0 bases and the J gene end by 6 bases; junction bases not matched to a gene: 5. CDR3 in amino acids: CAWSVGGTSGTEQYF. The CDR3 bases are TGTGCCTGGAGTGTGGGGGGGACTAGCGGGACCGAGCAGTACTTC.

V gene TRBV29-1 combines with J gene TRBJ2-1, with a possible D match to TRBD2 (6 bases). The CDR3 consists of 15 residues. The germline CDR1 and CDR2 sequences are SQVTM and ANQGSEA. Deletions cut 7 bases from V and 9 bases from J, with 25 bases between. The CDR3 bases are TGCAGCGCCGTCCTAGGGGATGGGGTGGGGGGTGAGCAGTTCTTC. It encodes CSAVLGDGVGGEQFF.

This clone came up a few times. The chain employs TRBV29-1 and TRBJ2-7; 10 bases agree with TRBD1. Per germline, CDR1 SQVTM and CDR2 ANQGSEA. The CDR3 is 13 amino acids. The V gene end was trimmed by 3 bases and the J gene end by 4 bases; junction bases not matched to a gene: 3. This CDR3 reads CSVERDRGYEQYF. DNA of the CDR3: TGCAGCGTTGAGAGGGACAGGGGATACGAGCAGTACTTC.

This clone has just a few counts. The gene calls are TRBV28 and TRBJ1-2; unclear D gene. V was pared by 5 bases and J by 8 bases, with 15 bases between. The CDR3 loop spans 13 amino acids. Germline loops: CDR1 MDHEN, CDR2 SYDVKM. The CDR3 loop reads CASSPLHSKGYTF. In DNA form, the CDR3 reads TGTGCCAGCAGTCCTCTACACTCCAAGGGCTACACCTTC.

This rearrangement joins TRBV11-3 to TRBJ2-3; D tentatively reads TRBD1 or TRBD2 (5 bases each). This CDR3 comprises 15 residues. The germline V gene has CDR1 SGHNT and CDR2 YENEEA. The V and J ends lost 5 bases and 1 base respectively, with 13 bases between them. The CDR3 loop is CASSPRDQGTDTQYF. The CDR3 bases are TGTGCCAGCAGCCCCCGGGACCAAGGCACAGATACGCAGTATTTT.

The chain combines TRBV7-2 with TRBJ1-3; possible D gene TRBD1, 5 bases. V lost 5 bases and J 7 bases, leaving 12 bases between the germline ends. CDR1 and CDR2 (germline): SGHTA, FQGNSA. The CDR3 covers 13 residues. The DNA of the CDR3 is TGTGCCAGCAGCCAGGACGGGGGGAACACCATATATTTT. It codes for CASSQDGGNTIYF.

CDR3 in amino acids: CASSDVSPGLYGYTF. In DNA form, the CDR3 reads TGTGCCAGCAGTGACGTCTCCCCAGGCCTCTATGGCTACACCTTC. The rearrangement joins TRBV6-8 to TRBJ1-2; unclear D gene. V gave up 5 bases and J gave up 4 bases, with 17 bases separating them. The CDR3 consists of 15 residues. Germline V gene sequence: CDR1 MNHGY, CDR2 SAAAGT.

The chain combines TRBV19 with TRBJ2-4; tentative D call: TRBD1 (6 bases). The CDR3 consists of 18 residues. Trimming pared 7 bases from V and 4 bases from J, leaving 26 bases between. CDR1 is LNHDA, CDR2 SQIVND, per germline (reference sequence). CDR3 region: CASTLRGQGYGEKNIQYF. CDR3 nucleotides: TGTGCCAGTACATTGCGAGGGCAGGGGTATGGGGAGAAAAACATTCAGTACTTC.

This clone has more than one count but fewer than ten. The chain uses TRBV7-1 and TRBJ1-2, with 7 bases matching TRBD1. TRBV7-1 is an ORF, with its function uncertain. V lost 3 bases and J lost 4; bases outside the gene matches: 2. CDR3 length: 13 residues. In nucleotides, the CDR3 is TGTGCCAGCAGCTCGGGACAGTTCTATGGCTACACCTTC. Translated, it gives CASSSGQFYGYTF.

V usage is TRBV6-8 and J usage is TRBJ2-5; D possibly uses TRBD1 or TRBD2 (5 bases each). With 4 bases removed from V and 5 bases from J, the gap between germline ends came to 11 bases. There are 13 residues in the CDR3. CDR1 MNHGY and CDR2 SAAAGT come from the germline V gene. CDR3: CASSWWGSETQYF. CDR3 in DNA: TGTGCCAGCAGTTGGTGGGGGAGTGAGACCCAGTACTTC.

The V and J genes are TRBV23-1 and TRBJ2-3, with 8 bases that match TRBD2. TRBV23-1 is flagged as an ORF with uncertain function. The CDR3 has 18 residues. Trimming at V came to 6 bases and at J to 0 bases, leaving 14 bases not matched to a gene. As DNA, the CDR3 is TGCGCCAGCAGCCAGCGCCTTCCGGGGGGGAGTAGCACAGATACGCAGTATTTT. Its protein product is CASSQRLPGGSSTDTQYF.

The rearrangement joins TRBV28 to TRBJ1-1; D call uncertain. Trimming removed 3 bases from V and 4 bases from J, with 21 bases in between. Germline V gene lookup returns CDR1 MDHEN and CDR2 SYDVKM. The CDR3 has 17 residues. The CDR3 sequence is CASSFLGFTAGSTEAFF. The CDR3 DNA reads as TGTGCCAGCAGTTTTCTGGGTTTTACAGCGGGGAGCACTGAAGCTTTCTTT.

CDR3 sequence reads: CASSLEHAKGEQFF. DNA of the CDR3: TGTGCCAGCAGCTTAGAGCACGCCAAGGGTGAGCAGTTCTTC. The chain uses TRBV11-3 and TRBJ2-1; no clear D. Germline V gene lookup returns CDR1 SGHNT and CDR2 YENEEA. This CDR3 is built from 14 residues. Trimming removed 0 bases from V and 9 bases from J, with 12 bases in between.

The J gene is TRBJ1-5, the V gene TRBV6-8, with 8 bases matching TRBD1. Losses at the gene ends were 5 bases for V and 5 bases for J; bases not matched to a gene: 8. Germline CDR1 and CDR2: MNHGY and SAAAGT. This CDR3 contains 15 residues. The CDR3 coding sequence is TGTGCCAGCAGTCCAGCCGGGACAGGCTATCAGCCCCAGCATTTT. Amino acids: CASSPAGTGYQPQHF.

In this sample, this clone turned up many times. The chain joins TRBV1 to TRBJ1-4. TRBV1 is tagged as a pseudogene. The length of the CDR3 is 16 residues. This chain's CDR3 is CASSQDWTATNEKLFF. CDR3 sequence (DNA): TGCGCCAGCAGCCAAGATTGGACTGCAACTAATGAAAAACTGTTTTTT.

The J gene is TRBJ1-1, the V gene TRBV6-8; 8 bases line up with TRBD1. The junction had 7 bases not matched to a gene; V was cut back by 6 bases and J by 4 bases. The CDR3 spans 14 residues. Germline V CDR1 and CDR2: MNHGY, SAAAGT. The CDR3 nucleotides are TGTGCCAGCAGCGGACAGGGAGGGGTCACTGAAGCTTTCTTT. Translating it yields CASSGQGGVTEAFF.

The genes are TRBV5-1 and TRBJ1-4, with a possible D match to TRBD1 (5 bases). Trimming took off 4 bases at V and 6 bases at J, with 13 bases between the two ends. Germline-derived CDR1 and CDR2 are SGHRS and YFSETQ. CDR3 length: 14 amino acids. CDR3 nucleotide sequence: TGCGCCAGCAGCCGCTCCGGGACGGATGAAAAACTGTTTTTT. Translated, it gives CASSRSGTDEKLFF.

This clone occurred a few times. This chain joins TRBV10-3 and TRBJ1-3; D ambiguous. The CDR3 is made up of 13 amino acids. The V gene's germline CDR1 is ENHRY and CDR2 SYGVKD. Between the trimmed V and J ends, which lost 2 bases and 7 bases, there was a span of 9 bases. This CDR3 is CAISELEKNTIYF. The CDR3 DNA reads TGTGCCATCAGTGAGCTAGAAAAGAACACCATATATTTT.

The gene calls are TRBV11-3 and TRBJ2-7; the match to TRBD2 covers 7 bases. Germline V gene data show CDR1 as SGHNT and CDR2 as YENEEA. Losses at the gene ends were 2 bases for V and 0 bases for J; bases not matched to a gene: 4. This CDR3 contains 15 residues. Here the CDR3 reads CASSLWGGSSYEQYF. The CDR3 region has the DNA TGTGCCAGCAGCTTATGGGGCGGGAGCTCCTACGAGCAGTACTTC.

The count of this clone is one. V gene TRBV19 combines with J gene TRBJ1-2; D remains unclear. Germline V gene sequence: CDR1 LNHDA, CDR2 SQIVND (reference sequence). The CDR3 loop spans 15 amino acids. V lost 5 bases and J 7 bases, leaving 20 bases between the germline ends. CDR3 residues: CASSAAELPAGGYTF. In nucleotides, the CDR3 is TGTGCCAGTAGTGCAGCGGAGCTCCCGGCGGGTGGCTACACCTTC.

The chain couples TRBV19 to TRBJ2-7, with 11 bases matching TRBD2. The CDR3 is 16 residues long. Losses at the gene ends were 4 bases for V and 2 bases for J; bases not matched to a gene: 7. Germline V CDR1 and CDR2: LNHDA, SQIVND (reference sequence). The CDR3 nucleotides read TGTGCCAGTAGTACCCGACTAGCGGGAACCCCCTACGAGCAGTACTTC. Translation gives CASSTRLAGTPYEQYF.

This clone was counted only a few times. The chain carries TRBV9 and TRBJ1-2; D is unresolved. The CDR3 spans 19 residues. The germline V gene encodes CDR1 SGDLS and CDR2 YYNGEE. V was trimmed by 0 bases and J by 0 bases, leaving 21 bases between them. CDR3 nucleotides: TGTGCCAGCAGCGTAGAGCCGTGGAAATGGAGGAGGACTAACTATGGCTACACCTTC. Protein: CASSVEPWKWRRTNYGYTF.

This clone has just a few counts. The rearrangement links TRBV9 to TRBJ2-7; D ambiguous. The CDR3 runs 15 residues. In germline, CDR1 is SGDLS, CDR2 YYNGEE. V lost 0 bases, J lost 2 bases, and 12 bases lay in between. The CDR3 loop reads CASSVDRGSTYEQYF. The CDR3 DNA follows: TGTGCCAGCAGCGTAGACCGAGGTTCGACCTACGAGCAGTACTTC. Based on the CDR3 plus reference TRBV9 and TRBJ2-7, the full variable domain is DSGVTQTPKHLITATGQRVTLRCSPRSGDLSVYWYQQSLDQGLQFLIQYYNGEERAKGNILERFSAQQFPDLHSELNLSSLELGDSALYFCASSVDRGSTYEQYFGPGTRLTVT.

The V call is TRBV6-8, the J call TRBJ2-2; TRBD1 agrees at 8 bases. From germline, CDR1 is MNHGY and CDR2 SAAAGT. After removal of 3 bases from V and 1 base from J, the junction contained 4 bases not matched to a gene. The CDR3 spans 16 residues. Written as DNA, the CDR3 is TGTGCCAGCAGTTATAGAACAGGGGGGAACACCGGGGAGCTGTTTTTT. Translated, it gives CASSYRTGGNTGELFF.